Below are 24 T cell receptor beta chains sequenced from a single sample in a study of T cells in Graves' hyperthyroidism and ophthalmopathy. Authors of the study amplified TCR beta CDR3 regions from RNA transcripts. A first-round RT-PCR of the TCR CDR3 used the HTBI primer set. TCRdb reprocessed the multiplex PCR reads via MiXCR and lists one record per CDR3 protein. The sample comprises about 360,000 distinct CDR3 sequences, roughly an eighth of which are singletons, and 9.2% rests with the top ten. The material sequenced was blood. The receptors stem from a woman aged 18-29 years with Graves' hyperthyroidism.

This clonotype has a count of ten or more. The chain recombines TRBV7-2 with TRBJ1-5; TRBD1 aligns across 9 bases. Germline V lookup: CDR1 SGHTA, CDR2 FQGNSA. V shed 4 bases, J shed 7 bases, and the junction held 8 bases outside the gene matches. This CDR3 has 15 amino acids. The CDR3 loop is CASSSGTGSIQPQHF. CDR3 DNA: TGTGCCAGCAGCTCCGGGACAGGGAGTATCCAGCCCCAGCATTTT.

Many counts were recorded for this clonotype. J is TRBJ1-2 and V is TRBV12-3 or TRBV12-4, with D unresolved. This CDR3 spans 14 amino acids. V was clipped by 7 bases and J by 4 bases, with 16 bases between them. CDR3 in amino acids: CASTPLGGPYGYTF. The CDR3 coding sequence is TGTGCCAGCACCCCCTTAGGAGGGCCCTATGGCTACACCTTC.

This clonotype was found many times. V usage is TRBV20-1 and J usage is TRBJ1-4; D is uncertain. The V gene's germline CDR1 is DFQATT and CDR2 SNEGSKA (reference sequence). The CDR3 consists of 15 residues. Trimming cost V 1 base and J 0 bases, with 9 bases left between them. CDR3 sequence reads: CSARGKRPTNEKLFF. The CDR3 DNA follows: TGCAGTGCTAGAGGCAAGAGACCAACTAATGAAAAACTGTTTTTT.

This clonotype was found a few times. The chain uses TRBV7-9 and TRBJ2-5; D remains ambiguous. This CDR3 comprises 11 residues. Trimming removed 3 bases from V and 6 bases from J, with 5 bases in between. Germline loops: CDR1 SEHNR, CDR2 FQNEAQ (reference sequence). The CDR3 nucleotides read TGTGCCAGCAGCTTTTCACAGACCCAGTACTTC. Protein product: CASSFSQTQYF.

The table lists this clonotype with many counts. The rearrangement joins TRBV7-3 to TRBJ1-4; D not certain. The CDR3 runs 16 residues. Per germline, CDR1 SGHTA and CDR2 FQGTGA. Trimming left V 1 base short and J 0 bases short, with 9 bases between. CDR3 in amino acids: CASSLNGAPTNEKLFF. The CDR3 nucleotides read TGTGCCAGCAGCTTAAACGGCGCTCCAACTAATGAAAAACTGTTTTTT.

Ten or more counts support this clonotype. V is TRBV11-1 and J is TRBJ2-7; 8 bases agree with TRBD1. Germline V gives CDR1 SGHAT, CDR2 FQDESV (reference sequence). The CDR3 extends over 13 amino acids. V shed 5 bases and J 6 bases; nucleotides not matched to a gene: 6. CDR3 sequence reads: CASSLRGLGEQYF. Here the CDR3 DNA reads TGTGCCAGCAGCCTCAGGGGGCTCGGCGAGCAGTACTTC.

CDR3 DNA sequence: TGTGCCAGCAGGGACAGCTATAATTCACCCCTCCACTTT. Translating gives CASRDSYNSPLHF. The chain has TRBV5-6 and TRBJ1-6, with D possibly TRBD1 on 6 matching bases. This CDR3 has 13 amino acids. V lost 5 bases, J lost 3 bases, and 6 bases lay in between. Germline loops: CDR1 SGHDT, CDR2 YYEEEE.

The V gene is TRBV19, the J gene TRBJ1-5; D call uncertain. From germline, CDR1 is LNHDA and CDR2 SQIVND (reference sequence). CDR3 length equals 14 residues. Trimming took off 6 bases at V and 4 bases at J, with 13 bases between the two ends. CDR3 amino acids: CASSEGFSNQPQHF. CDR3 coding DNA: TGTGCCAGTAGCGAGGGCTTTTCTAATCAGCCCCAGCATTTT.

This clonotype occurred many times. The chain has TRBV12-3 or TRBV12-4 and TRBJ2-5, with TRBD1 identical over 9 bases. CDR3 length: 14 amino acids. The J segment lost 4 bases and the V segment lost 3 bases, leaving 3 bases of the junction unmatched. The CDR3 spells CASSFLTGGETQYF. The CDR3 DNA follows: TGTGCCAGCAGTTTTTTGACAGGGGGAGAGACCCAGTACTTC.

This clonotype was counted a few times. J is TRBJ1-3 and V is TRBV9; no clear D gene. This CDR3 is 16 amino acids long. V was pared by 0 bases and J by 0 bases, with 10 bases between. Germline CDR1 reads SGDLS; CDR2 reads YYNGEE. CDR3 DNA: TGTGCCAGCAGCGTAGATGGGAGACACTCTGGAAACACCATATATTTT. Translation: CASSVDGRHSGNTIYF.

This clonotype was seen repeatedly, ten times or more. The genes are TRBV10-3 and TRBJ2-3; 14 nucleotides match TRBD2. The CDR3 covers 15 residues. Germline loops: CDR1 ENHRY, CDR2 SYGVKD. The V and J ends lost 7 bases and 9 bases, in that order; junction bases with no gene match: 9. The CDR3 protein is CAITRTSGGTDTQYF. The CDR3 nucleotides are TGTGCCATCACCAGGACTAGCGGGGGGACTGACACGCAGTATTTT.

This clonotype showed up just a few times. This sequence joins TRBV6-1 and TRBJ1-2; D unclear. The CDR3 has 12 amino acids. Germline loops: CDR1 MNHNS, CDR2 SASEGT. Trimming left V 7 bases short and J 2 bases short, with 8 bases between. In DNA, the CDR3 is TGTGCCAGCAAGCAACCAAACTATGGCTACACCTTC. Encoded protein: CASKQPNYGYTF.

This clonotype was recorded at least ten times. The chain is built from TRBV20-1 and TRBJ1-5; 7 bases align to TRBD1. Trimming removed 2 bases from V and 0 bases from J; junction bases left unmatched: 7. The CDR3 length is 16 residues. Germline CDR1 and CDR2: DFQATT and SNEGSKA (reference sequence). In DNA, the CDR3 is TGCAGTGCTAGACTCAGGGGGTGGTATAGCAATCAGCCCCAGCATTTT. Its protein product is CSARLRGWYSNQPQHF.

The chain is built from TRBV27 and TRBJ1-6, with TRBD1 matching 10 bases. Germline trimming cut 6 bases from V and 9 bases from J; bases unmatched to any gene: 8. Germline loops: CDR1 MNHEY, CDR2 SMNVEV (reference sequence). The CDR3 contains 15 residues. The CDR3 sequence is CASSLRDRGGSPLHF. CDR3 sequence (DNA): TGTGCCAGCAGCCTTCGGGACAGGGGAGGTTCACCCCTCCACTTT.

The chain employs TRBV20-1 and TRBJ1-5; D gene unclear. The CDR3 is 13 residues long. Trimming removed 3 bases at V and 7 bases at J, with 13 bases between. From germline, CDR1 is DFQATT and CDR2 SNEGSKA (reference sequence). Written as DNA, the CDR3 is TGCAGTGCTAGTATGTCAGTAGAGCAGCCCCAGCATTTT. This encodes CSASMSVEQPQHF.

There are a few counts of this clonotype. A much larger clone lies a single base off, so this may be a read error. The rearrangement joins TRBV29-1 to TRBJ2-3, with a weak D call TRBD2 (5 bases). The CDR3 is made up of 15 amino acids. Trimming took off 0 bases at V and 6 bases at J, with 16 bases between the two ends. Germline-derived CDR1 and CDR2 are SQVTM and ANQGSEA. In DNA, the CDR3 is TGCAGCGTTGAAGATCGGGGAGCAGGTGGGGATACGCAGTATTTT. It yields the protein CSVEDRGAGGDTQYF.

This clonotype was counted ten times or more. This chain links TRBV15 with TRBJ1-4, with D unresolved. Per the germline V gene, CDR1 is LNHNV and CDR2 is YYDKDF (reference sequence). Deletions cut 4 bases from V and 3 bases from J, with 15 bases between. The CDR3 is 16 residues long. The CDR3 sequence is CATSIHSAAPNEKLFF. The CDR3 DNA is TGTGCCACCAGCATCCACTCAGCTGCACCTAATGAAAAACTGTTTTTT.

This clonotype was detected ten times or more. The chain employs TRBV28 and TRBJ1-2, with D unresolved. CDR3 length: 16 residues. Trimming cost V 2 bases and J 5 bases, with 18 bases left between them. Per the germline V gene, CDR1 is MDHEN and CDR2 is SYDVKM. The CDR3 DNA reads as TGTGCCAGCAGTTTAGGGTGGCCATCTATGGAGTATGGCTACACCTTC. This sequence encodes CASSLGWPSMEYGYTF.

This clonotype appeared many times. The chain carries TRBV5-5 and TRBJ2-2, with TRBD2 as a possible D gene (6 bases). The germline gives CDR1 SGHKS, CDR2 YYEKEE (reference sequence). V was clipped by 2 bases and J by 1 base, with 9 bases between them. The CDR3 contains 15 residues. The CDR3 reads CASSFRSGNTGELFF. CDR3 bases: TGTGCCAGCAGCTTTCGTAGCGGGAACACCGGGGAGCTGTTTTTT.

The chain recombines TRBV3-1 with TRBJ1-5, with D possibly matching TRBD1 (5 bases). Germline CDR1 LGHDT, CDR2 YNNKEL (reference sequence). V gave up 1 base and J gave up 10 bases, with 11 bases separating them. The CDR3 spans 13 residues. CDR3: CASSQGQGRPQHF. CDR3 DNA: TGTGCCAGCAGCCAAGGCCAGGGTAGACCCCAGCATTTT.

The V call is TRBV20-1, the J call TRBJ2-2, with 13 nucleotides matching TRBD2. Trimming took 6 bases from V and 4 from J; bases not matched to a gene: 8. Looked up from germline, CDR1 is DFQATT and CDR2 is SNEGSKA (reference sequence). The CDR3 runs to 16 residues. CDR3 nucleotides: TGCAGTGCCCAGGAGACTAGCGGGGGGCCCACCGGGGAGCTGTTTTTT. Amino acid sequence: CSAQETSGGPTGELFF.

This clonotype occurred many times. The chain links TRBV11-2 to TRBJ2-7, with D possibly being TRBD1 or TRBD2 (5 bases each). Germline V gene data show CDR1 as SGHAT and CDR2 as FQNNGV. The CDR3 spans 13 residues. The V gene lost 5 bases and the J gene lost 2 bases, with 10 bases spanning the gap. The CDR3 protein is CASSLGTPYEQYF. The CDR3 DNA follows: TGTGCCAGCAGCCTCGGGACCCCCTACGAGCAGTACTTC.

This clonotype came up many times. This chain connects TRBV27 to TRBJ2-7; 10 bases match TRBD1. Germline values: CDR1 MNHEY, CDR2 SMNVEV (reference sequence). The V gene end was trimmed by 2 bases and the J gene end by 5 bases; junction bases not matched to a gene: 12. This CDR3 has 17 amino acids. In DNA form, the CDR3 reads TGTGCCAGCAGTTTACTAACCACCGGGACAGGGGTACACGAGCAGTACTTC. Translated, it gives CASSLLTTGTGVHEQYF.

This clonotype was picked up many times. The chain recombines TRBV28 with TRBJ2-7, with a tentative D call TRBD2 (7 bases). This CDR3 is 15 amino acids long. Trimming stripped 8 bases from V and 2 bases from J, with 19 bases between. Germline V gene data show CDR1 as MDHEN and CDR2 as SYDVKM. The CDR3 nucleotides are TGTGCCAGCGGGGAGGGGGGCGGGAACCCCTACGAGCAGTACTTC. It is translated as CASGEGGGNPYEQYF.